The T cell receptor beta chain under discussion was sequenced for a study of blood T cell repertoires in COVID-19. Unmatched junction bases numbered 14, after V lost 4 bases and J lost 6 bases. This CDR3 contains 16 residues. Germline V CDR1 and CDR2: SGHRS, YFSETQ. The repertoire was sequenced with immunoSEQ multiplex PCR; TCRdb's copy has only in-frame clones and lacks some. In the table there are around 57,000 clones, 85% to 90% of which are singletons. The sequenced sample consisted of peripheral blood. This clonotype was sampled from a human donor with active COVID-19. The donor label of this sample is uncertain. The chain combines TRBV5-1 with TRBJ2-7; TRBD1 agrees at 9 bases. The CDR3 spells CASSPGVGDRVVEQYF. The CDR3 DNA reads as TGCGCCAGCAGCCCGGGAGTTGGGGACAGGGTAGTCGAGCAGTACTTC.